This T cell receptor beta chain was identified during a study of blood T cell repertoires in COVID-19. About the study: Acute and convalescent COVID-19 samples came from the United States, Italy and Spain.

Trimming removed 3 bases from V and 8 bases from J; junction bases left unmatched: 11. This CDR3 region has 15 residues. Germline loops: CDR1 SGHNT, CDR2 YYREEE (reference sequence). Enrollees, about 18 to 89 years old, lived in about two dozen US areas. Researchers sorted participants into cohorts using their self-reported clinical history. Source study methods: How many nucleated cells were present was estimated from reference gene primer amplification. The table came from immunoSEQ multiplex PCR; TCRdb's copy has only in-frame clones and leaves some out. That table furnishes V, J and clone size, whereas the DNA furnished D and trimming. The table records some 200,000 clones, roughly 82% of them present only once.

This chain uses TRBV5-4 with TRBJ2-1, with 7 bases that match TRBD2. Sequencing was done on a sample of PBMCs or T cells enriched from blood (not recorded which). This TCR came from an older woman with acute COVID-19. Written as DNA, the CDR3 is TGTGCCAGCAGCTCGGGCGCGGGAGACTATGATGAGCAGTTCTTC. Protein sequence: CASSSGAGDYDEQFF. The full variable domain, rest sourced from reference TRBV5-4 and TRBJ2-1, is ETGVTQSPTHLIKTRGQQVTLRCSSQSGHNTVSWYQQALGQGPQFIFQYYREEENGRGNFPPRFSGLQFPNYSSELNVNALELDDSALYLCASSSGAGDYDEQFFGPGTRLTVL.